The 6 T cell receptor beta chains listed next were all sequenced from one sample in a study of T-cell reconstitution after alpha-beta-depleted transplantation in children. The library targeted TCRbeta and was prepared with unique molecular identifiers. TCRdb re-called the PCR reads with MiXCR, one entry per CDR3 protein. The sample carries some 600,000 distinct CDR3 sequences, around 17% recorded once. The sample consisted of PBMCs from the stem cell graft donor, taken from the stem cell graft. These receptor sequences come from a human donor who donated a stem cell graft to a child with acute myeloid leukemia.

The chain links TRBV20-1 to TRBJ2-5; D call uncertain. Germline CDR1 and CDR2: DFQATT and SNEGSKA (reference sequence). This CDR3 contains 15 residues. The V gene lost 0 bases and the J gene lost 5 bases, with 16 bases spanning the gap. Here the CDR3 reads CSARDVVLGLETQYF. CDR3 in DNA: TGCAGTGCTAGAGATGTGGTTTTGGGGTTGGAGACCCAGTACTTC.

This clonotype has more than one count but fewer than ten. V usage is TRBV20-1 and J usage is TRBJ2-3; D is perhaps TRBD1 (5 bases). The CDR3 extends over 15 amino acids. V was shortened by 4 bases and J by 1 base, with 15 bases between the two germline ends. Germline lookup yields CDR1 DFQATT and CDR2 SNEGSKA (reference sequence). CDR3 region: CSATPHAGRTDTQYF. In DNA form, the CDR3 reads TGCAGTGCTACCCCCCACGCAGGGCGCACAGATACGCAGTATTTT.

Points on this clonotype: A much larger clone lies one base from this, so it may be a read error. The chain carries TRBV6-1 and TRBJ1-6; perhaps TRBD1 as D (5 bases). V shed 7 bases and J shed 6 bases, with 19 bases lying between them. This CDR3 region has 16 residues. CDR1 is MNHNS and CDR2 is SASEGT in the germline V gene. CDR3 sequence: CASIDFGGGGNSPLHF. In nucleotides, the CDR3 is TGTGCCAGCATTGACTTCGGCGGGGGTGGTAATTCACCCCTCCACTTT.

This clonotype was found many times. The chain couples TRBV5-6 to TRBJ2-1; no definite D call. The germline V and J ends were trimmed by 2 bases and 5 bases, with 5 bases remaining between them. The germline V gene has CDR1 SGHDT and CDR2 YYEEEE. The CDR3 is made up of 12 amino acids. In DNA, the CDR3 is TGTGCCAGCAGCTTCAGGAACAATGAGCAGTTCTTC. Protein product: CASSFRNNEQFF.

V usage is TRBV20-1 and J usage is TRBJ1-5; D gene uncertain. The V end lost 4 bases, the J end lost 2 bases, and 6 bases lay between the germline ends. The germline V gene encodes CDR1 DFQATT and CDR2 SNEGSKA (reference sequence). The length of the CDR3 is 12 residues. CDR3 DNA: TGCAGTGCTAATGGGGGCAATCAGCCCCAGCATTTT. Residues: CSANGGNQPQHF.

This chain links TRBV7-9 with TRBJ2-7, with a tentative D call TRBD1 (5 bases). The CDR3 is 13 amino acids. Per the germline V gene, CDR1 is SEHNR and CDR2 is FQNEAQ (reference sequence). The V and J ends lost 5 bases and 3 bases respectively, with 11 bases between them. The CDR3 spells CASSAGIDYEQYF. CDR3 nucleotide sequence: TGTGCCAGCAGCGCAGGGATAGACTACGAGCAGTACTTC.